This is a list of T cell receptor beta chains from one sample in a study of T cell responses to AZD1222 COVID-19 vaccine. TCRdb's copy holds only in-frame clones and misses some; the assay was immunoSEQ multiplex PCR. The sample includes some 120,000 clones, 80% to 90% of them seen just once. Sequencing used peripheral blood, obtained on day 0 of MenACWY control vaccination. The receptors stem from an adult in good health. CDR3s leave out the opening cysteine and the closing phenylalanine or tryptophan. Fields, in order: clone size, J gene, V gene, CDR3 length, CDR3 protein. Not every row has a clone size; where given, it reads once, few, many or a size class.

>.|TRBJ1-1|TRBV5-4|14
ASSLPRRGLNTEAF
>.|TRBJ1-2|TRBV5-4|10
ASSFDSYGYT
>once|TRBJ2-7|TRBV6-1|10
ASSRDRVEQY
>few|TRBJ1-1|TRBV7-8|13
ASSLVEGLGTEAF
>.|TRBJ2-7|TRBV4-3|14
ASSQDLTARSYEQY
>.|TRBJ1-5|TRBV11-2|12
ASSLWGRDQPQH
>.|TRBJ1-6|TRBV18|12
ASSARGNNSPLH
>.|TRBJ1-6|TRBV5-1|11
ASSLEENSPLH
>.|TRBJ1-1|TRBV6-1|17
ASSEFASGKSFMNTEAF
>.|TRBJ2-7|TRBV27|13
ASRPDTGSTYEQY
>.|TRBJ1-5|TRBV28|12
ASTDNLSNQPQH
>.|TRBJ1-2|TRBV7-2|13
ASSAETGSAGGYT
>.|TRBJ2-2|TRBV6-5|12
ATVGVRGTGELF
>.|TRBJ2-5|TRBV6-2/TRBV6-3|14
ASSSVGTGGRETQY
>.|TRBJ1-6|TRBV15|16
ATSSFAAGISYNSPLH
>.|TRBJ1-4|TRBV10-2|11
ASRGMEIEKLF
>.|TRBJ1-1|TRBV14|13
ASSQALWGGYEAF
>.|TRBJ1-5|TRBV5-6|15
ASSLPLTGDSNQPQH
>.|TRBJ2-7|TRBV30|12
AWRTGRGGYEQY
>.|TRBJ2-2|TRBV4-1|13
ASSQVAAVTGELF